These 28 T cell receptor beta chains originate from one sample sequenced in a study of PD-L1 blockade in urothelial cancer. Sample time point: pretreatment peripheral blood. TCRdb's table, derived via immunoSEQ multiplex PCR, lists solely in-frame clones and lacks some. The table includes over 100,000 clones, 70% to 85% detected once. The material sequenced was PBMCs, taken around atezolizumab (anti-PD-L1) treatment. The receptors were gathered from a man in his fifties with urothelial cancer.

V is TRBV4-1 and J is TRBJ1-1, with TRBD1 matching over 12 bases. Trimming took 1 base from V and 7 from J; bases not matched to a gene: 7. The germline V gene has CDR1 MGHRA and CDR2 YSYEKL. CDR3 length: 16 residues. The CDR3 protein is CASSQARDRGRVEAFF. In nucleotides, the CDR3 is TGCGCCAGCAGCCAAGCCCGGGACAGGGGGCGGGTTGAAGCTTTCTTT.

The chain combines TRBV5-4 with TRBJ2-5; 10 nucleotides match TRBD2. CDR1 is SGHNT and CDR2 is YYREEE in the germline V gene (reference sequence). V lost 4 bases, J lost 3 bases, and 18 bases stayed unmatched. The CDR3 totals 19 residues. The CDR3 DNA reads TGTGCCAGCAGCAGGGGGGGGGCTAGCGGGAGTCCCCCCAAAGAGACCCAGTACTTC. The encoded protein is CASSRGGASGSPPKETQYF.

The chain recombines TRBV28 with TRBJ2-7, with a possible D match to TRBD2 (5 bases). The CDR3 runs 15 residues. Germline CDR1 reads MDHEN; CDR2 reads SYDVKM. V gave up 3 bases and J gave up 5 bases, with 17 bases separating them. CDR3: CASSFPQEVRNEQYF. In DNA, the CDR3 is TGTGCCAGCAGTTTCCCGCAGGAGGTTCGGAACGAGCAGTACTTC.

The gene calls are TRBV5-1 and TRBJ1-2; the D gene is possibly TRBD1 (6 bases). CDR3 length: 12 residues. With 4 bases removed from V and 3 bases from J, the gap between germline ends came to 7 bases. Germline V gives CDR1 SGHRS, CDR2 YFSETQ. For the CDR3, the DNA is TGCGCCAGCAGCCCAGGGGACTATGGCTACACCTTC. This sequence encodes CASSPGDYGYTF.

CDR3 region: CASSRLRINTGELFF. Here the CDR3 DNA reads TGTGCCAGCAGCCGACTACGGATAAACACCGGGGAGCTGTTTTTT. The chain carries TRBV6-5 and TRBJ2-2, with a weak D call TRBD2 (5 bases). V gave up 6 bases and J gave up 2 bases, with 13 bases separating them. The germline V gene encodes CDR1 MNHEY and CDR2 SVGAGI. CDR3 length: 15 residues.

This rearrangement joins TRBV19 to TRBJ2-2, with D perhaps matching TRBD2 (5 bases). This CDR3 region has 13 residues. Germline V lookup: CDR1 LNHDA, CDR2 SQIVND (reference sequence). Trimming stripped 8 bases from V and 5 bases from J, with 12 bases between. The CDR3: CASASVATGELFF. The CDR3 DNA reads TGTGCCAGTGCCTCGGTAGCGACCGGGGAGCTGTTTTTT.

This clone has just one count. The rearrangement links TRBV4-2 to TRBJ1-2; D not resolved. The CDR3 runs to 16 residues. Trimming stripped 0 bases from V and 2 bases from J, with 13 bases between. Germline V gives CDR1 LGHNA, CDR2 YNFKEQ. The CDR3 DNA reads TGTGCCAGCAGCCAAGATCGGACCAGGAGGAACTATGGCTACACCTTC. It is translated as CASSQDRTRRNYGYTF.

The V and J genes are TRBV2 and TRBJ1-6, with D perhaps TRBD1 (6 bases). Germline V gives CDR1 SNHLY, CDR2 FYNNEI. The CDR3 is made up of 16 amino acids. Between the trimmed V and J ends, which lost 8 bases and 0 bases, there was a span of 14 bases. In DNA, the CDR3 is TGTGCCAGCTGTGTAGGGGGAAGCTCCTATAATTCACCCCTCCACTTT. This translates into CASCVGGSSYNSPLHF.

This chain joins TRBV9 and TRBJ1-4; 9 bases align to TRBD1. V shed 0 bases and J 8 bases; nucleotides not matched to a gene: 2. The CDR3 runs to 14 residues. Germline loops: CDR1 SGDLS, CDR2 YYNGEE. The chain's CDR3 is CASSVGQGGEKLFF. The CDR3 DNA sequence: TGTGCCAGCAGCGTAGGACAGGGGGGGGAAAAACTGTTTTTT.

The J gene is TRBJ1-2, the V gene TRBV6-1; 9 bases are a match to TRBD1. The CDR3 consists of 15 residues. The ends lost 4 bases at V and 6 bases at J; junction bases unmatched: 9. Germline V lookup: CDR1 MNHNS, CDR2 SASEGT. The CDR3, as DNA: TGTGCCAGCAGTGTGACCGCGACAGGGGGGGATGGCTACACCTTC. Its protein product is CASSVTATGGDGYTF.

This chain's CDR3 is CASSLQGAREQYF. The CDR3 DNA sequence: TGTGCCAGCAGCTTGCAGGGGGCGAGGGAGCAGTACTTC. J is TRBJ2-7 and V is TRBV7-6; TRBD1 aligns across 8 bases. The CDR3 length is 13 residues. Unmatched junction bases numbered 5, after V lost 3 bases and J lost 7 bases. Germline assignment: CDR1 SGHVS and CDR2 FNYEAQ.

This clone has just a few counts. The chain carries TRBV27 and TRBJ2-1; weak D call: TRBD2 (5 bases). Germline loops: CDR1 MNHEY, CDR2 SMNVEV (reference sequence). The CDR3 covers 15 residues. V shed 8 bases and J shed 4 bases, with 18 bases lying between them. DNA of the CDR3: TGTGCCAGCTACTCCATGGGGAGATCATACAATGAGCAGTTCTTC. It is translated as CASYSMGRSYNEQFF.

V usage is TRBV30 and J usage is TRBJ2-7; tentative D call: TRBD1 (6 bases). Trimming took off 8 bases at V and 8 bases at J, with 22 bases between the two ends. Germline lookup yields CDR1 GTSNPN and CDR2 SVGIG (reference sequence). The CDR3 spans 13 residues. The CDR3 here is CAGNHGNREKQYF. As DNA, the CDR3 is TGTGCCGGAAACCATGGGAACAGGGAGAAGCAGTACTTC.

V is TRBV21-1 and J is TRBJ1-2. TRBV21-1 is given as a pseudogene. The CDR3 sequence is 14 residues long. The CDR3 is CASSKARGGCGYTF. The CDR3 coding sequence is TGTGCCAGCAGCAAAGCGCGGGGGGGCTGTGGCTACACCTTC.

The chain employs TRBV5-1 and TRBJ2-7; a possible D gene is TRBD2 (5 bases). V lost 0 bases to trimming and J lost 2 bases, with 9 bases between them. The germline gives CDR1 SGHRS, CDR2 YFSETQ. The CDR3 runs to 14 residues. The CDR3 DNA sequence: TGCGCCAGCAGCTTGGAGTCGCGGGCCTACGAGCAGTACTTC. Translating it yields CASSLESRAYEQYF.

The chain joins TRBV4-2 to TRBJ1-6; a weak D match, TRBD1 (5 bases). V shed 4 bases and J shed 7 bases, with 11 bases lying between them. Germline V gene sequence: CDR1 LGHNA, CDR2 YNFKEQ. The CDR3 consists of 14 residues. The CDR3 DNA reads TGTGCCAGCAGCCGGGGGGAGAAAAATTCACCCCTCCACTTT. Its protein product is CASSRGEKNSPLHF.

This clone was detected only a few times. This rearrangement joins TRBV5-1 to TRBJ1-6, with a weak D call TRBD1 (6 bases). CDR3 length equals 14 residues. Between the trimmed V and J ends, which lost 5 bases and 8 bases, there was a span of 14 bases. The germline V gene encodes CDR1 SGHRS and CDR2 YFSETQ. The CDR3 reads CASSLQGNYSPLHF. The CDR3, as DNA: TGCGCCAGCAGTCTCCAGGGGAACTATTCACCCCTCCACTTT.

This chain's CDR3 is CASSRRTGLTGELFF. The CDR3 DNA reads as TGTGCCAGCAGCCGACGGACAGGGTTGACCGGGGAGCTGTTTTTT. V usage is TRBV27 and J usage is TRBJ2-2, with TRBD1 matching 8 bases. With 6 bases clipped from V and 5 bases from J, the junction kept 8 bases outside the gene matches. Looked up from germline, CDR1 is MNHEY and CDR2 is SMNVEV (reference sequence). The length of the CDR3 is 15 residues.

This clone has more than one count but fewer than ten. V gene TRBV6-1 combines with J gene TRBJ2-3, with TRBD1 as a possible D gene (6 bases). In germline, CDR1 is MNHNS, CDR2 SASEGT. This CDR3 region has 14 residues. V was pared by 8 bases and J by 0 bases, with 12 bases between. This CDR3 reads CASRQETSTDTQYF. The CDR3 region has the DNA TGTGCCAGCCGACAGGAGACTAGCACAGATACGCAGTATTTT.

The chain employs TRBV6-5 and TRBJ1-1, with D hard to call. Germline V gene data show CDR1 as MNHEY and CDR2 as SVGAGI. V lost 6 bases, J lost 5 bases, and 16 bases lay in between. The CDR3 loop spans 14 amino acids. In DNA, the CDR3 is TGTGCCAGCAGCACCGGGAACAGTGGTACTGAAGCTTTCTTT. Amino acids: CASSTGNSGTEAFF.

The table lists this clone with a count of one. The gene calls are TRBV19 and TRBJ2-3; D possibly corresponds to TRBD2 (6 bases). V was pared by 3 bases and J by 1 base, with 14 bases between. Germline values: CDR1 LNHDA, CDR2 SQIVND (reference sequence). The CDR3 sequence is 16 residues long. CDR3 nucleotides: TGTGCCAGTAGTATTGGGACGGGAGCCCGCACAGATACGCAGTATTTT. Protein sequence: CASSIGTGARTDTQYF.

The V and J genes are TRBV7-8 and TRBJ1-1, with 7 bases lining up with TRBD1. J was trimmed by 9 bases and V by 5 bases; bases with no gene match: 12. Germline V CDR1 and CDR2: SGHVS, FQNEAQ. CDR3 length equals 14 residues. This CDR3 reads CASSGSGQAVQAFF. The CDR3 nucleotides read TGTGCCAGCAGCGGCAGTGGACAGGCTGTTCAAGCTTTCTTT.

The chain carries TRBV4-1 and TRBJ2-7; the match to TRBD1 covers 7 bases. Trimming took 4 bases from V and 2 from J; bases not matched to a gene: 11. Germline V gene data show CDR1 as MGHRA and CDR2 as YSYEKL. This CDR3 region has 16 residues. CDR3 sequence (DNA): TGCGCCAGCAGCCCTCTTTTCCGGACAGGAACCTACGAGCAGTACTTC. Its protein is CASSPLFRTGTYEQYF.

The genes are TRBV13 and TRBJ2-5; tentative D call: TRBD1 (6 bases). The CDR3 length is 13 residues. CDR1 and CDR2 from the germline V gene are PRHDT and FYEKMQ (reference sequence). The V gene lost 1 base and the J gene lost 5 bases, with 8 bases spanning the gap. The CDR3 is CASSLDQGETQYF. The CDR3 DNA is TGTGCCAGCAGCTTAGACCAGGGGGAGACCCAGTACTTC.

This chain links TRBV6-5 with TRBJ2-5; TRBD2 matches at 11 bases. This CDR3 is 13 amino acids long. The ends lost 4 bases at V and 10 bases at J; junction bases unmatched: 5. CDR1 MNHEY and CDR2 SVGAGI come from the germline V gene. The CDR3 spells CASSLAGGAGQYF. In nucleotides, the CDR3 is TGTGCCAGCAGTTTAGCGGGGGGGGCGGGCCAGTACTTC.

This rearrangement joins TRBV28 to TRBJ2-7; 8 nucleotides line up with TRBD2. This CDR3 comprises 16 residues. J was trimmed by 0 bases and V by 2 bases; bases with no gene match: 6. Germline CDR1 is MDHEN and CDR2 is SYDVKM. The CDR3 loop is CASSLHGGGSSYEQYF. CDR3 DNA: TGTGCCAGCAGTTTACACGGGGGGGGGAGCTCCTACGAGCAGTACTTC.

V gene TRBV27 combines with J gene TRBJ2-1, with 10 bases fitting TRBD1. Germline lookup yields CDR1 MNHEY and CDR2 SMNVEV (reference sequence). Losses at the gene ends were 8 bases for V and 4 bases for J; bases not matched to a gene: 8. The length of the CDR3 is 15 residues. CDR3 loop: CASSETGGDYNEQFF. DNA of the CDR3: TGTGCCAGCTCCGAGACAGGGGGCGATTACAATGAGCAGTTCTTC.

This chain uses TRBV11-1 with TRBJ1-3; TRBD1 might be the D (5 bases). V lost 3 bases and J lost 4, with 7 bases in between. The germline V gene encodes CDR1 SGHAT and CDR2 FQDESV (reference sequence). This CDR3 is built from 13 residues. The CDR3 here is CASSFDSGNTIYF. CDR3 DNA: TGTGCCAGCAGCTTCGACAGCGGAAACACCATATATTTT.